This T cell receptor beta chain was identified during a study of molecular identifiers for immune sequencing clone quantification. This clonotype showed up just a few times. Its antigen is as yet unknown. Per germline, CDR1 SGDLS and CDR2 YYNGEE. CDR3 size: 19 residues. V was trimmed by 0 bases and J by 0 bases, leaving 20 bases between them. Study results and caveats: Underestimated sizes of highly expanded clones could result from identical TCR molecules that share a barcode.

One entry per CDR3 protein, called by TCRdb with MiXCR from the PCR reads. Among hundreds of thousands of distinct CDR3 sequences listed, 25% were seen once. Sorting selected naive CD8 T cells with a CD8+CD4-CCR7+CD45RA+ phenotype. Sequenced material: naive CD8+ T cells from blood, with Jurkat cell RNA spiked in. As to subset: FACS-sorted CD8+CD4-CCR7+CD45RA+ naive T cells. The sequence derives from a human donor in good health. Some libraries in this study had Jurkat cell RNA spiked in. The rearrangement joins TRBV9 to TRBJ2-3; D is ambiguous. CDR3: CASSVGYGLTPSSTDTQYF. CDR3 nucleotide sequence: TGTGCCAGCAGCGTAGGGTACGGCCTCACTCCTTCTAGCACAGATACGCAGTATTTT.